Listed below are T cell receptor beta chains from one sample, sequenced in a study of blood T cell repertoires in COVID-19. Libraries were prepared by immunoSEQ multiplex PCR; TCRdb keeps only in-frame clonotypes and omits some of them. This table has fewer than 600,000 clones, approximately 87% appearing once. The sequencing input was PBMCs or T cells enriched from blood (not recorded which). These receptors were taken from a woman aged 35 to 49 who had recovered from COVID-19. Both conserved end residues are trimmed from each CDR3.

CDR3 length	J gene	V gene	CDR3 protein
10	TRBJ2-5	TRBV29-1	SVLAPRETQY
8	TRBJ2-4	TRBV20-1	SARSSVQY
12	TRBJ2-2	TRBV6-6	ASSSGSPTGELF
11	TRBJ1-3	TRBV29-1	SVAGSSGNTIY
11	TRBJ1-2	TRBV29-1	SVGRQGSYGYT
13	TRBJ1-1	TRBV9	ASSLDTTTGTEAF
14	TRBJ2-5	TRBV3-1/TRBV3-2	ASSQAQRFKRETQY
16	TRBJ2-7	TRBV21-1	ASPRDAYGTSVAYEQY
11	TRBJ1-3	TRBV7-6	ASSLTTGLTIY
12	TRBJ1-1	TRBV7-2	ASSLGTGNTEAF
13	TRBJ1-4	TRBV7-9	ASSWGQGENEKLF
10	TRBJ1-2	TRBV21-1	AIGTRGYGYT
14	TRBJ1-1	TRBV14	ASSQDLGAGVSEAF
13	TRBJ2-1	TRBV29-1	SVEKGLHSYNEQF